Sequencing of this T cell receptor (beta chain) was carried out in a study of beta chain features in type 1 diabetes. For the study at large: Cell yields, gender and age were comparable in patients and healthy donors. Findings of the study overall: Possibly, sequencing cDNA over-represented cells that had high TCR expression levels. For Type 1 diabetes patients, all four CD4+ subsets carried TCRB CDR3s that were moderately but significantly shorter.

Only a few counts were recorded for this clone. Its antigen is not known. The V end was cut by 5 bases, the J end by 3 bases, with 7 bases between. CDR3 length: 12 residues. Looked up from germline, CDR1 is KGHSH and CDR2 is LQKENI. Sequencing targeted expressed TCRB transcripts, as all isolated RNA had been reverse transcribed. Here immunoSEQ multiplex PCR was the method, and the copy in TCRdb shows in-frame clones only, minus some. The sample gives 300,000 to 450,000 clones, around 13% of which show up once; around 0.01% is in the top ten. The purity of all sorted populations exceeded 95%. This receptor was taken from a woman aged 18-35 years with type 1 diabetes. The chain recombines TRBV18 with TRBJ2-5; D uncertain. Sequences were obtained from naive CD4+ T cells from blood. CDR3 region: CASSASKETQYF. The CDR3, as DNA: TGTGCCAGCTCAGCGAGCAAAGAGACCCAGTACTTC.